Many counts were recorded for the clone carrying this TCR beta chain. Antigen: not known. This sample was taken from a study of glioma-infiltrating T cells. Background on the study: Presurgical dexamethasone in glioma patients lasted six or fewer days. Findings and limits, study-wide: A blood CDR3 motif signature was depleted in highly divergent patients. Above-expected tissue-blood divergence occurred in all gliomas, most in low-grade ones.

Using RNA template, CDR3s of TCR alpha and beta were amplified with iRepertoire arm-PCR. TCRdb analysed the multiplex PCR reads with MiXCR anew, one entry per CDR3 protein. The sample has about 380,000 distinct CDR3 sequences; roughly two fifths are singletons. Material for sequencing was glioma tissue, nonneoplastic brain tissue, or PBMCs (not recorded which). The source of this sequence is a human donor with low-grade glioma or glioblastoma, undergoing nonglioma brain surgery, or in good health (not recorded which).

The CDR3 sequence is CATYDRGQTDTQYF. The CDR3 DNA reads TGTGCCACCTACGACAGGGGGCAAACAGATACGCAGTATTTT. This chain connects TRBV28 to TRBJ2-3, with 10 bases identical to TRBD1. Germline V gene sequence: CDR1 MDHEN, CDR2 SYDVKM. CDR3 length equals 14 residues. V was clipped by 10 bases and J by 3 bases; unmatched bases: 7.